The T cell receptor (beta chain) described here comes from a study of CD8+CD57+ T cells in acquired aplastic anemia. Study-level information: Quantities of DNA derived from sorted CD4+ and CD8+ cells averaged 3.2 ug.

Study-level results: Patients and controls had in common 25 to 30 CD8+ CDR3 sequences.

TCR beta VDJ and CDR3 were profiled, and genomic DNA was the template. TCRdb re-called the reads with MiXCR, one entry per CDR3 protein. The sample carries 180,000 or so distinct CDR3 sequences, roughly 43% recorded once. CDR1 is SNHLY, CDR2 FYNNEI, per germline. V was clipped by 3 bases and J by 5 bases; unmatched bases: 8. The CDR3 has 15 residues. Concerning this clonotype itself: The antigen is not known.

Previously, flow cytometry had revealed CD8+CD57+ cell expansion in the patients chosen for sequencing. As a group, the patients uniformly had severe acquired aplastic anemia. Therapy had not been given to patients before blood sampling. This rearrangement joins TRBV2 to TRBJ2-5, with 8 nucleotides matching TRBD1. Sequences were obtained from sorted CD4+, CD8+, or CD8+CD57+ T cells (not recorded which) from PBMCs. This receptor was taken from a human donor with aplastic anemia. CDR3 amino acids: CASSDGGQVGETQYF. The CDR3 region has the DNA TGTGCCAGCAGTGACGGGGGACAGGTCGGGGAGACCCAGTACTTC. Combining the CDR3 with reference TRBV2 and TRBJ2-5 gives the whole variable domain EPEVTQTPSHQVTQMGQEVILRCVPISNHLYFYWYRQILGQKVEFLVSFYNNEISEKSEIFDDQFSVERPDGSNFTLKIRSTKLEDSAMYFCASSDGGQVGETQYFGPGTRLLVL.